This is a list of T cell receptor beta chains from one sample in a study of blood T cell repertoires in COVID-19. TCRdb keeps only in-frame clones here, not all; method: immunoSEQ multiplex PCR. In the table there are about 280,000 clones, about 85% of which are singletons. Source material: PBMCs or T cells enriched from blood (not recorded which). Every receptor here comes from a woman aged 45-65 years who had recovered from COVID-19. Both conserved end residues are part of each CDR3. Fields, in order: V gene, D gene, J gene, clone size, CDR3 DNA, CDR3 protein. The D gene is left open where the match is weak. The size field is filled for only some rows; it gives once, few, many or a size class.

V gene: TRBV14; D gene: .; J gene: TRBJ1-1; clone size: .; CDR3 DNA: TGTGCCAGCAGCCGACAGCTAATGAACACTGAAGCTTTCTTT; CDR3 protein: CASSRQLMNTEAFF
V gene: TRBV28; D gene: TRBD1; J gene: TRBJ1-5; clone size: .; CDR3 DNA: TGTGCCAGCAGTTTATTGGAGGGGGCGGGCAATCAGCCCCAGCATTTT; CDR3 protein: CASSLLEGAGNQPQHF
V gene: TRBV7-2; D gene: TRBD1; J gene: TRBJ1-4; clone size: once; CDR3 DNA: TGTGCCAGCAGCGCAAGGACAGGGGGCCGGGAAAAACTGTTTTTT; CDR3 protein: CASSARTGGREKLFF
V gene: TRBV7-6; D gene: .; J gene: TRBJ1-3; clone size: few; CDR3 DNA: TGTGCCAGCAGCTCCCATCTAGGAGACTCTGGAAACACCATATATTTT; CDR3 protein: CASSSHLGDSGNTIYF
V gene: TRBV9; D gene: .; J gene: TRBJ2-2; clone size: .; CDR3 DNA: TGTGCCAGCAGCGTATCCGGGGGGACAATCGGGGAGCTGTTTTTT; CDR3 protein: CASSVSGGTIGELFF
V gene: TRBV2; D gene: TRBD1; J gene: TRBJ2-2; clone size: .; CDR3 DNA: TGTGCCAGCAGTGAATGGACAGGAGCGAACACCGGGGAGCTGTTTTTT; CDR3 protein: CASSEWTGANTGELFF
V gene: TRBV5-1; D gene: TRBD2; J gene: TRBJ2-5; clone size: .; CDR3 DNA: TGCGCCAGCAGCTTGGCCGGGACTAGCGGGGGGGAGACCCAGTACTTC; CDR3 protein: CASSLAGTSGGETQYF
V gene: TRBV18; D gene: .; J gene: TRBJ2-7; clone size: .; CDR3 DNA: TGTGCCAGCTCACCATCCATACTCTACGAGCAGTACTTC; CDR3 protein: CASSPSILYEQYF
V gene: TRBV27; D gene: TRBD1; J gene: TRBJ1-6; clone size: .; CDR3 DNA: TGTGCCAGCAGACCTGAGACAGGGGGTAGTTCACCCCTCCACTTT; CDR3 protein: CASRPETGGSSPLHF
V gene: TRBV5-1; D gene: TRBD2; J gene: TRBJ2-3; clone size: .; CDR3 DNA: TGCGCCAGCAGCTTGGCCAGAGCGGGGGTGTACACAGATACGCAGTATTTT; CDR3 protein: CASSLARAGVYTDTQYF
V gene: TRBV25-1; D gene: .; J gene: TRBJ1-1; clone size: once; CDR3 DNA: TGTGCCAGCAGTGATGGTTGGACAAGAACCACTGAAGCTTTCTTT; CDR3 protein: CASSDGWTRTTEAFF
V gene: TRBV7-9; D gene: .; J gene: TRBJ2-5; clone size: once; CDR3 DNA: TGTGCCAGCAGCCCTCGTTGGGCAGGGATGGACCAAGAGACCCAGTACTTC; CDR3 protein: CASSPRWAGMDQETQYF
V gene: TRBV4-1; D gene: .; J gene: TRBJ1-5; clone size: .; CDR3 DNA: TGCGCCAGCAGCCAAGTTACACGCAATCAGCCCCAGCATTTT; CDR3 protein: CASSQVTRNQPQHF
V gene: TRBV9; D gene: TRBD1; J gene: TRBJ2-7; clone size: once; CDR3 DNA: TGTGCCAGCAGCGACGGACAGGGTTTCGGCGAGCAGTACTTC; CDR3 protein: CASSDGQGFGEQYF
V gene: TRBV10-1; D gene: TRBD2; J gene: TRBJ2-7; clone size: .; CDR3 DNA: TGCGCCAGCAGTGAAGCGGCGGGGGGTAACTACGAGCAGTACTTC; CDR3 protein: CASSEAAGGNYEQYF
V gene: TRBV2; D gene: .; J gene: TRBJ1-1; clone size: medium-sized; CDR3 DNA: TGTGCCAGCAGTGTGGGCGAAGCTTTCTTT; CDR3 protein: CASSVGEAFF
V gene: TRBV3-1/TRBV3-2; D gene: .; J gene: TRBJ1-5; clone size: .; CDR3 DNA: TGTGCCAGCAGTATGGACGGGATAACTTGGCCCCAGCATTTT; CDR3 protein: CASSMDGITWPQHF
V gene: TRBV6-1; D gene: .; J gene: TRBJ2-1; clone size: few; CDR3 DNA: TGTGCCAGCAGTGAAGGGGCTAGCTATAGTGAGCAGTTCTTC; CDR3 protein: CASSEGASYSEQFF
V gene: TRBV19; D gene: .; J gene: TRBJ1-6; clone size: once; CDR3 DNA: TGTGCCAGTGCAGGGTCAACCAGTAATTCACCCCTCCACTTT; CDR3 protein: CASAGSTSNSPLHF